This T cell receptor beta chain was captured by sequencing in a study of response to subunit inactivated influenza vaccine. Whole-study findings and limits: Authors suggested seasonal influenza vaccinations each recruit few new T cells.

TCRdb passed the RT-PCR reads through MiXCR, listing each CDR3 protein once. The sample has 700,000 to 800,000 distinct CDR3 sequences, approximately 17% seen once. V dropped 3 bases and J dropped 6; count of bases not matched to a gene: 7. There are 14 residues in the CDR3. The germline V gene encodes CDR1 SGHRS and CDR2 YFSETQ. Worth noting for this clonotype: Its antigen remains unidentified.

The sequencing here drew on PBMCs from blood, taken around 5 days after vaccination. The receptor comes from a middle-aged man who received an inactivated influenza vaccine. V is TRBV5-1 and J is TRBJ1-2; the match to TRBD1 covers 8 bases. The CDR3 sequence is CASSWDRPRDGYTF. In DNA, the CDR3 is TGCGCCAGCAGCTGGGACAGGCCCAGGGATGGCTACACCTTC.